This TCR beta chain was identified during a study of cytomegalovirus exposure and HLA in healthy donors. Germline CDR1 and CDR2: MNHNS and SASEGT. Between the trimmed V and J ends, which lost 4 bases and 8 bases, there was a span of 9 bases. The length of the CDR3 is 12 residues. The PCR made use of 60 Vbeta and 13 Jbeta primers. Clones were read by immunoSEQ multiplex PCR, and TCRdb kept only the in-frame ones, dropping some. This sample contains under 200,000 clones. The TCR was taken from a man under 40 in good health and CMV-seronegative. The specimen sequenced was PBMCs. The chain has TRBV6-1 and TRBJ1-3, with D possibly being TRBD1 (5 bases). The CDR3 coding sequence is TGTGCCAGCAGTGTCAGGGCGGACACCATATATTTT. Translation: CASSVRADTIYF.